Below, one TCR beta chain is given with its context. Its antigen remains unknown. The data belong to a study of breast tumors, draining lymph nodes, adjacent tissues. Study-wide findings and caveats: Compared with lymph nodes, tumors were less diverse; compared with nontumor tissue, more. Compared with basal-like, luminal-like tumors shared significantly more repertoire with nontumor tissue. Findings are consistent with lymph node origin and intratumoral expansion of most tumor T cells.

Breast cancer patients provided tissue from their axillary draining lymph nodes. TCRdb re-derived calls from the multiplex PCR reads in MiXCR, one entry per CDR3 protein. The sample has under 300,000 distinct CDR3 sequences; under 40% are singletons. The CDR3 spans 16 residues. CDR1 and CDR2 from the germline V gene are MNHEY and SVGAGI. V was cut by 6 bases and J by 7 bases, with 19 bases left in between. The sequence came from a female donor with breast cancer. Some clones in this sample may be carry-over from other donors' samples. The specimen was axillary lymph node tissue. The chain uses TRBV6-5 and TRBJ1-6; D is undetermined. The CDR3 here is CASRHPRALKNSPLHF. In DNA, the CDR3 is TGTGCCAGCAGGCACCCGCGGGCATTAAAAAATTCACCCCTCCACTTT.